This TCR beta chain was identified during a study of blood T cell repertoires in COVID-19 (TCRdb year 2020). Looking at the study overall: Collaborator samples came from the United States, Italy and Spain and covered acute and convalescent phases of COVID-19. The material from the prospective study consisted of cDNA or gDNA derived from T cells, B-cell-depleted T cells, or PBMCs. Subjects who had been exposed to COVID-19, were actively infected with it, or had recovered from it provided the deeply sampled blood TCRbeta repertoires that made up the dataset. The repertoires were made available in a free public database intended to serve as a resource for research on the immune response to SARS-CoV-2. Samples were obtained from the ongoing ImmuneRACE study (first 160 participants) and from 1,254 subjects provided by 6 global collaborators. Sample metadata almost always included a de-identified subject ID, COVID-19 status, age in years and sex. Where available, HLA class I and class II types were taken from metadata supplied by the sample provider and were not determined by assay-based typing.

Whole blood was collected in K2EDTA tubes by collaborating institutions according to the institutions' own protocols. For TCRbeta analysis, collaborator samples were shipped as frozen whole blood, as isolated PBMCs, or as DNA extracted from either sample type. The immunoSEQ Assay, a bias-controlled multiplex PCR, was used to amplify TCRbeta CDR3 regions from genomic DNA. The authors' pipeline ran thus. The number of nucleated cells in each sample was estimated from the amplification of reference gene primers within the assay. To quantify the absolute abundance of each unique TCRbeta CDR3 rearrangement, sequence reads were collapsed and filtered. For each sample, productive Simpson clonality was calculated as the square root of Simpson's diversity index across productive rearrangements. TCRdb obtained this table from immuneACCESS and retained in-frame rearrangements with V and J assigned. These tables miss some clones; where compared with another copy, unresolved V genes account for less than half of the shortfall, and the remainder is unexplained. V and J calls and clone size are copied from that table; D and trimming were computed from the DNA. This sample comprises approximately 70,000 clones, around 79% of them detected only once. The top ten hold 5% to 6% of the sample.

Here is what the overall study found, with its caveats: Clinical and demographic metadata were provided uncurated, with the amount varying by source and participant.

In regard to this clone: Its antigen is not yet known. Within one base of it there is no much larger clone, and no base qualities were kept.

The CDR3 spans 18 residues, from the cysteine through the phenylalanine. Just CDR3 DNA is preserved here, 54 bases in frame from base 1. V lost 0 bases and J lost 0 bases, and the count of bases not matched to a germline gene is 7. The germline V gene (reference sequence) sets CDR1 to SGHNT and CDR2 to YYREEE. The chain was built from TRBV5-4 and TRBJ2-4; 9 junctional bases match TRBD2. The source is a woman older than 75 with active or convalescent COVID-19. The sample was peripheral blood. The CDR3 in this case is CASSLGGGAPLAKNIQYF. The nucleotides read TGTGCCAGCAGCTTGGGCGGGGGGGCTCCCTTAGCCAAAAACATTCAGTACTTC.